This TCR beta chain was sequenced during a study of identical twins listed by TCRdb under 2016. Looking at the study overall: To test whether fetal clonotypes persist, the study used deep sequencing on TCR alpha and beta repertoires from monozygotic twins, unrelated adults of various ages, and cord blood. Replicate twin experiments were performed at different times using different library preparation protocols to rule out contamination.

All donors were healthy Caucasians. Three pairs of female monozygotic twins, all aged roughly 18 to 29 years, were included in the twin cohort. RNA for TCR libraries was isolated from peripheral blood mononuclear cells. Libraries were made using 5' RACE. These reads were obtained on an Illumina HiSeq 2000. Template switching added a universal primer binding site, and the final cDNA carried a unique molecular identifier that allowed TCR cDNA molecules to be counted accurately. Specific primers in the conserved constant-segment region were used to synthesize first-strand cDNA for TCR alpha and beta chains. To control for contamination, every cDNA library was double barcoded, receiving both a SMART-Mk sample barcode and Illumina barcodes. TruSeq adapter sequences along with Illumina sample barcodes were introduced in two successive PCR steps. The TCR alpha and beta cDNA libraries were sequenced on the Illumina HiSeq platform using custom primers. Concerning the study's data processing: MiGEC processed the raw reads to extract unique molecular identifiers, while MiXCR was used to determine the CDR3 positions. For each individual, recombination models were inferred using an EM algorithm with the repgenHMM and IGoR tools. Shared clonotypes were analyzed with the tcR package in R, and sharing was normalized by the product of cloneset sizes. To study raw recombination free of thymic and clonal selection effects, out-of-frame nonproductive sequences were analyzed. TCRdb took the public reads, trimmed them with fastp at Q25, ran MiXCR for clone calling and kept in-frame beta chains. Every entry covers one CDR3 protein and lists the most common genes and DNA from its rows. TCRdb, not the original authors, processed these V and J calls. The sample profile shows around 570,000 distinct CDR3 sequences; more than 9% of them were found once. Around 3.1% of the sample goes to the ten largest clones.

The CDR3 runs 15 residues from the cysteine to the phenylalanine. Only the CDR3 region is kept as DNA, spanning 45 bases read in frame from base 1. V loses 0 bases, J loses 3 bases, and the germline ends lie 12 bases apart. CDR1 is given as DFQATT and CDR2 as SNEGSKA, both from the germline V gene (reference sequence). Study-wide conclusions, independent of this receptor: Fewer insertions were carried by abundant cord blood beta clonotypes, a similar but weaker trend appeared in young adult naive repertoires, and no such trend appeared in memory repertoires. Out-of-frame TCR alpha sharing in monozygotic twins was systematically underestimated by recombination models, whereas sharing between unrelated individuals was in agreement with the recombination models. Because the same donors could not be followed over many years, conclusions were based on cross-sectional statistical analysis. A weaker excess of twin sharing was found in beta out-of-frame sequences because the signal-to-noise ratio was lowered by fewer shared sequences. Compared with coincidental sharing between unrelated individuals, out-of-frame TCR alpha sequences shared between twins showed an excess of sequences with low generation probability. Zero-insertion analyses could be partly confounded by invariant T cells such as MAIT and iNKT, although diverse VJ usage argued against such confounding for most clonotypes.

This clonotype appeared a few times. There is no known antigen for this receptor. The record has no base qualities; no much larger clone is one base away. The same data also contributed to another study, on yellow fever vaccine responses in identical twins. Drawing on the second study: According to the authors, the vaccine-induced T cell response in identical twins seemed to be partly convergent and partly specific to each individual. Focusing on identical twins, the study followed the T cell clones that responded to the vaccine, and did so with precision.

The sequenced material came from PBMCs. The sequence was collected from a woman under 30 in good health. This sequence uses TRBV20-1 and TRBJ1-5, with the D gene uncertain. The CDR3 corresponds to CSARDLSSVNQPQHF. The base sequence is TGCAGTGCTAGAGATCTCTCGAGTGTCAATCAGCCCCAGCATTTT.